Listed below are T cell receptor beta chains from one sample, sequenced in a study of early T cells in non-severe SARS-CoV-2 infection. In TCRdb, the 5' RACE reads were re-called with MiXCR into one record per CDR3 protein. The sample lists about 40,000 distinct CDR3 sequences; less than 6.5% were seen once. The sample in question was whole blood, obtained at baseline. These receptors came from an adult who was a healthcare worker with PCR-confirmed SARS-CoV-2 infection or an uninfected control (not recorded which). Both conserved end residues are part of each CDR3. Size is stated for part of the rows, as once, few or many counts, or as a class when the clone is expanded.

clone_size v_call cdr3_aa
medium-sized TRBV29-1 CSVVEGGDAEAFF
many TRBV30 CAWGEGGTEAFF
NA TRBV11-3 CASSLDPGYYGYTF
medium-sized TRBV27 CASSLTRGRPQKQYF
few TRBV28 CASSLRSGGKGEKLFF
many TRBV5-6 CASSPPKIKLAGVRELFF
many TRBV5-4 CASSLAGGLSLEAFF
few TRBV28 CASSSPPSSGNTIYF
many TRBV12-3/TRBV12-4 CASSLGSANSGNTIYF
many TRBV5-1 CASSLGTSGRLADTQYF
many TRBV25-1 CASSPGTGGNQPQHF
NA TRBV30 CAWSESWGRGVADTQYF
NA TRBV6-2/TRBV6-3 CASGPGQGIYEQYF
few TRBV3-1 CASSLRQTPTHNYGYTF
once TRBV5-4 CASSLSRGANTGELFF
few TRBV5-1 CASDRGSGSEQYF
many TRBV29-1 CSVVGPLAPGPLSGSLDTQYF
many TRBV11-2 CASSFPTSGAYSTDTQYF
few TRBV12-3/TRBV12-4 CASSPIPDRAFF
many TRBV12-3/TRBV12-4 CASSVGDRGTEAFF
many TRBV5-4 CASSLGGTDQETQYF
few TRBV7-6 CASSSRESNGYTF
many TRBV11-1 CASSLDMASVSYNEQFF
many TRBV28 CASSLELAGFYEQYF
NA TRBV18 CASSPPERRAGANRRDSNQPQHF
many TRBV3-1 CASSQDLWGAETEAFF
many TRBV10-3 CAISESPGQGNTEAFF
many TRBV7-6 CASSLQREGLYEQYF
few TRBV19 CASSALGGGLIQETQYF
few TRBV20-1 CSAPGQRANYGYTF
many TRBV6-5 CASSYRDRGYEQFF
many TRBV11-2 CASSPTGNTGELFF
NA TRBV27 CASSMTGGETQYF
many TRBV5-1 CASSMNTEAFF
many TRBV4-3 CASSRGQPMNTEAFF
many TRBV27 CASSPRLARGADTQYF
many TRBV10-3 CAISETNRGGTDTQYF
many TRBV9 CASSVAVGPPEFTDTQYF
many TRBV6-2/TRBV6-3 CASSAKDGGWAKNIQYF
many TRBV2 CASTRPGAPEQYF
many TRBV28 CASSLQGTVGYTF